Below are 22 T cell receptor beta chains sequenced from a single sample in a study of regulatory T cells in long-lasting Graves disease. The authors built TCR beta libraries using iRepertoire HTBI primers and Arm-PCR of CDR3 regions. One entry per CDR3 protein, called by TCRdb with MiXCR from the multiplex PCR reads. The sample contains 350,000 to 450,000 distinct CDR3 sequences, around 20% of which appear only once. The sample's time point: persistent/refractory GD, antithyroid drugs over 5 years with positive TRAb. After RNA was extracted from PBMCs, the TCR library was made from it. Sequenced here: peripheral blood mononuclear cells (PBMCs), sampled when the disease was refractory, from a patient treated with antithyroid drugs. The origin of the receptors is a female donor with Graves disease.

This clonotype was recorded a few times. This chain uses TRBV5-1 with TRBJ2-2, with D perhaps assigned TRBD1 or TRBD2 (5 bases each). The CDR3 runs to 15 residues. CDR1 is SGHRS and CDR2 is YFSETQ in the germline V gene. V lost 4 bases, J lost 0 bases, and 10 bases lay in between. Written as DNA, the CDR3 is TGCGCCAGCAGCCCCGGGACCCCGAACACCGGGGAGCTGTTTTTT. Amino acids: CASSPGTPNTGELFF.

This clonotype was detected a few times. The J gene is TRBJ2-7, the V gene TRBV30; 7 bases align to TRBD2. The V gene end was trimmed by 2 bases and the J gene end by 6 bases; junction bases not matched to a gene: 7. CDR1 GTSNPN and CDR2 SVGIG come from the germline V gene (reference sequence). The length of the CDR3 is 13 residues. The CDR3 sequence: CAWSLGPGGEQYF. CDR3 coding DNA: TGTGCCTGGAGTTTAGGACCGGGGGGCGAGCAGTACTTC.

This clonotype showed up many times. The chain employs TRBV30 and TRBJ1-1; D call uncertain. Looked up from germline, CDR1 is GTSNPN and CDR2 is SVGIG (reference sequence). The CDR3 consists of 13 residues. The CDR3 DNA sequence: TGTGCTTCTATCGAGAGCCTGAACACTGAAGCTTTCTTT. Amino acid sequence: CASIESLNTEAFF.

The chain links TRBV19 to TRBJ2-2; 7 bases agree with TRBD2. Germline values: CDR1 LNHDA, CDR2 SQIVND (reference sequence). CDR3 length equals 15 residues. Trimming removed 5 bases from V and 10 bases from J; junction bases left unmatched: 13. The CDR3, as DNA: TGTGCCAGTAGTTACGGGAGGCTCTTATCTGAGGAGCTGTTTTTT. This translates into CASSYGRLLSEELFF.

This clonotype was recorded a few times. Being one base from a much bigger clone, this may be a read error. The conserved phenylalanine or tryptophan normally closing the CDR3 is absent here, so this likely arose from a read error. The chain has TRBV10-3 and TRBJ1-2; D is possibly TRBD1 (6 bases). There are 14 residues in the CDR3. V was clipped by 3 bases and J by 6 bases, with 14 bases between them. CDR1 and CDR2 (germline): ENHRY, SYGVKD. The CDR3 spells CAISDKAGADGYTL. The CDR3 region has the DNA TGTGCCATCAGTGATAAGGCGGGGGCGGATGGCTACACCCTC.

V gene TRBV19 combines with J gene TRBJ2-7; 14 bases line up with TRBD2. With V trimmed by 4 bases and J by 6 bases, 5 bases remained unmatched. This CDR3 region has 15 residues. Germline CDR1 is LNHDA and CDR2 is SQIVND (reference sequence). The CDR3 reads CASSTHGLAGGEQYF. The CDR3 DNA reads as TGTGCCAGTAGTACCCACGGACTAGCGGGAGGCGAGCAGTACTTC.

This clonotype was counted at least ten times. The V and J genes are TRBV12-3 or TRBV12-4 and TRBJ2-5; TRBD1 is a possible D gene (5 bases). The CDR3 has 14 residues. V was trimmed by 5 bases and J by 1 base, leaving 11 bases between them. As DNA, the CDR3 is TGTGCCAGCAGTAAACAGGTCCTCCAAGAGACCCAGTACTTC. It is translated as CASSKQVLQETQYF.

The chain combines TRBV18 with TRBJ2-5; D is tentatively TRBD1 or TRBD2 (5 bases each). Trimming took off 6 bases at V and 4 bases at J, with 12 bases between the two ends. Germline V gene lookup returns CDR1 KGHSH and CDR2 LQKENI. This CDR3 has 13 amino acids. Here the CDR3 DNA reads TGTGCCAGCTCCCCTCGGGGCCTAGAGACCCAGTACTTC. It codes for CASSPRGLETQYF.

This clonotype was detected many times. The chain recombines TRBV24-1 with TRBJ2-7, with 9 bases lining up with TRBD1. The V gene end was trimmed by 9 bases and the J gene end by 3 bases; junction bases not matched to a gene: 14. Germline CDR1 and CDR2: KGHDR and SFDVKD. This CDR3 has 16 amino acids. CDR3 region: CATSHQGQGPLYEQYF. CDR3 bases: TGTGCCACCTCCCATCAGGGACAGGGCCCCCTCTACGAGCAGTACTTC.

The table lists this clonotype with a few counts. V gene TRBV6-1 combines with J gene TRBJ1-3; D unclear. Germline CDR1 reads MNHNS; CDR2 reads SASEGT. V lost 5 bases to trimming and J lost 1 base, with 15 bases between them. CDR3 length: 16 amino acids. In DNA, the CDR3 is TGTGCCAGCAGTCCTCCCTCCGGGGAGTCTGGAAACACCATATATTTT. Its protein is CASSPPSGESGNTIYF.

This chain links TRBV7-2 with TRBJ1-6; tentatively, D is TRBD1 (5 bases). The CDR3 length is 17 residues. Deletions cut 3 bases from V and 7 bases from J, with 19 bases between. Germline-derived CDR1 and CDR2 are SGHTA and FQGNSA. CDR3 in amino acids: CASSFVGGKPPNSPLHF. CDR3 nucleotides: TGTGCCAGCAGCTTTGTCGGGGGAAAACCCCCGAATTCACCCCTCCACTTT.

The rearrangement uses TRBV7-3 and TRBJ2-7; the D gene is possibly TRBD2 (6 bases). The CDR3 runs to 15 residues. The germline V gene encodes CDR1 SGHTA and CDR2 FQGTGA. V lost 2 bases and J lost 7, with 18 bases in between. The CDR3 here is CASSLSGTGAKEQYF. CDR3 nucleotides: TGTGCCAGCAGCTTATCCGGGACTGGGGCGAAGGAGCAGTACTTC.

Ten or more counts support this clonotype. The V and J genes are TRBV7-9 and TRBJ1-5, with D maybe TRBD1 (5 bases). The CDR3 has 12 amino acids. Germline CDR1 reads SEHNR; CDR2 reads FQNEAQ (reference sequence). Trimming left V 5 bases short and J 10 bases short, with 12 bases between. CDR3 in amino acids: CASSAGTGPQHF. DNA for the CDR3: TGTGCCAGCAGCGCAGGAACAGGACCCCAGCATTTT.

This clonotype was observed many times. The chain combines TRBV20-1 with TRBJ1-2; D unresolved. The CDR3 is made up of 12 amino acids. In germline, CDR1 is DFQATT, CDR2 SNEGSKA (reference sequence). V lost 6 bases and J 3 bases, leaving 11 bases between the germline ends. This chain's CDR3 is CSAQRGYYGYTF. The DNA for the CDR3 is TGCAGTGCCCAGCGCGGGTACTATGGCTACACCTTC.

This sequence joins TRBV12-3 or TRBV12-4 and TRBJ1-2; no reliable D call. The CDR3 has 14 amino acids. V shed 3 bases and J shed 2 bases, with 10 bases lying between them. The CDR3 reads CASSFRVSNYGYTF. The CDR3 bases are TGTGCCAGCAGTTTTCGGGTCAGCAACTATGGCTACACCTTC.

This clonotype was seen at least ten times. The V call is TRBV7-2, the J call TRBJ1-4, with 8 bases that match TRBD1. The CDR3 runs 17 residues. Per germline, CDR1 SGHTA and CDR2 FQGNSA. J lost 8 bases, V lost 6 bases, and 17 bases had no gene match. The DNA for the CDR3 is TGTGCCAGCAGATCGAAAACCCCAGGGGGCGTGGGGGAAAAACTGTTTTTT. It yields the protein CASRSKTPGGVGEKLFF.

In its sample, this clonotype was seen many times. The chain uses TRBV2 and TRBJ1-3; D unclear. Looked up from germline, CDR1 is SNHLY and CDR2 is FYNNEI. Trimming took 3 bases from V and 4 from J, leaving 7 bases between them. The CDR3 is 13 residues long. The CDR3 sequence: CASSDPNGNTIYF. The DNA of the CDR3 is TGTGCCAGCAGTGACCCGAACGGAAACACCATATATTTT.

This chain uses TRBV7-2 with TRBJ2-2, with D possibly called TRBD1 or TRBD2 (5 bases each). Germline CDR1 is SGHTA and CDR2 is FQGNSA. The CDR3 contains 14 residues. V was clipped by 4 bases and J by 6 bases, with 12 bases between them. Written as DNA, the CDR3 is TGTGCCAGCAGCTCCGACAGAGGGTCCGGGGAGCTGTTTTTT. Translating it yields CASSSDRGSGELFF.

V gene TRBV4-3 combines with J gene TRBJ1-2, with D unresolved. V was shortened by 4 bases and J by 1 base, with 4 bases between the two germline ends. Germline assignment: CDR1 LGHNA and CDR2 YSLEER. The CDR3 has 12 residues. The CDR3 nucleotides read TGCGCCAGCAGCCCAGATAACTATGGCTACACCTTC. Its protein product is CASSPDNYGYTF.

The V gene is TRBV10-3, the J gene TRBJ2-7; D is undetermined. V lost 10 bases and J 0 bases, leaving 7 bases between the germline ends. Germline V gene lookup returns CDR1 ENHRY and CDR2 SYGVKD. The length of the CDR3 is 11 residues. CDR3 loop: CATSSSYEQYF. In DNA form, the CDR3 reads TGTGCCACCTCGTCCTCCTACGAGCAGTACTTC.

Only a few counts were recorded for this clonotype. The chain recombines TRBV5-1 with TRBJ1-6, with 9 positions matching TRBD1. Per germline, CDR1 SGHRS and CDR2 YFSETQ. V lost 0 bases to trimming and J lost 10 bases; unmatched junction nucleotides: 5. This CDR3 has 15 residues. The CDR3 here is CASSLAQGARSPLHF. The CDR3 DNA follows: TGCGCCAGCAGCTTGGCACAGGGGGCTAGGTCACCCCTCCACTTT.

This clonotype was recorded many times. The V call is TRBV30, the J call TRBJ2-5; D is possibly TRBD1 (6 bases). CDR3 length: 13 amino acids. The V gene lost 0 bases and the J gene lost 5 bases, with 10 bases spanning the gap. CDR1 GTSNPN and CDR2 SVGIG come from the germline V gene (reference sequence). This CDR3 is CAWSVEGHETQYF. The CDR3 coding sequence is TGTGCCTGGAGTGTTGAGGGACACGAGACCCAGTACTTC.